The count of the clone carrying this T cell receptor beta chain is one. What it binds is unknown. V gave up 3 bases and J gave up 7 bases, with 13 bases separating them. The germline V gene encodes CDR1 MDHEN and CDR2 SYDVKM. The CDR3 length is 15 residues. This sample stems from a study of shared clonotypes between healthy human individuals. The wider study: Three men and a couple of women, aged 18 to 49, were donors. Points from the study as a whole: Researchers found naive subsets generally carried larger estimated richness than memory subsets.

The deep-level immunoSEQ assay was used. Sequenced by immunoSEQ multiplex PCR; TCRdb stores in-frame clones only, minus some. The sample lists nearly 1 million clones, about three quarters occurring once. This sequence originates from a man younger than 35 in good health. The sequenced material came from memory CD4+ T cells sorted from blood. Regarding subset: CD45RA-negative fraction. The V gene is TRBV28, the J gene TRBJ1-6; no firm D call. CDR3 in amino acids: CASSFSLTQNSPLHF. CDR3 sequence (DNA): TGTGCCAGCAGTTTTTCGCTCACACAAAATTCACCCCTCCACTTT. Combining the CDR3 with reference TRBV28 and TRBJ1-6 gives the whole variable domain DVKVTQSSRYLVKRTGEKVFLECVQDMDHENMFWYRQDPGLGLRLIYFSYDVKMKEKGDIPEGYSVSREKKERFSLILESASTNQTSMYLCASSFSLTQNSPLHFGNGTRLTVT.